This T cell receptor (beta chain) was observed in a study of graft-versus-host responses after intestinal transplantation. Whole-study context: Among the recipients, transplants were multivisceral, liver-intestinal, or isolated intestinal.

A note on this clone: What it binds is not known.

Clones were sequenced by immunoSEQ multiplex PCR, and TCRdb holds only the in-frame ones, with some missing. The sample lists approximately 75,000 clones, 94% occurring once. General observations from the study: Among circulating GvH clones, peak levels were associated with early post-transplant declines in HvG clones. Recipient marrow showed GvH clones, some seen first in ileum or blood. High graft-versus-host to host-versus-graft clonal ratios were found in allografts of patients who had graft-donor T cell macrochimerism.

The clonotype was recovered from a human donor who received an intestinal transplant. Sequencing used unstimulated CD8+ T cells sorted from spleen or lymph node cells, obtained before intestinal transplant.

CDR3 sequence (DNA): TGCGCCAGCAGCCATTTCGGACTAGCGGGTGGAGGGGATGAGCAGTTCTTC. It translates to CASSHFGLAGGGDEQFF. This chain joins TRBV4-1 and TRBJ2-1, with 11 bases that match TRBD2. Germline CDR1 is MGHRA and CDR2 is YSYEKL. The V segment lost 3 bases and the J segment 8 bases; nucleotides outside the gene matches: 12. The CDR3 is 17 residues long.